Each of the 2 T cell receptor beta chains below was sequenced from the same sample in a study of Graves' ophthalmopathy and Graves' hyperthyroidism. RNA transcripts served as template for amplifying TCR beta CDR3 sequences. An initial RT-PCR round employing HTBI primers preceded a second-round multiplex PCR. TCRdb ran MiXCR on the multiplex PCR reads and lists one entry per CDR3 protein. The top ten clones hold 2.4% of a sample with about 390,000 distinct CDR3 sequences, about 15% of them seen once. Sequencing was done on a sample of peripheral blood. These receptors were taken from an adult woman with stable Graves' hyperthyroidism.

This clonotype was observed many times. The V and J genes are TRBV12-5 and TRBJ1-5, with no clear D. Germline loops: CDR1 LGHNT, CDR2 FRNRAP. V was cut by 5 bases and J by 4 bases, with 12 bases left in between. This CDR3 is 14 amino acids long. The CDR3 protein is CASGPPASNQPQHF. CDR3 bases: TGTGCTAGTGGTCCACCAGCTTCGAATCAGCCCCAGCATTTT. The complete variable domain, with remaining parts taken from reference TRBV12-5 and TRBJ1-5, reads DARVTQTPRHKVTEMGQEVTMRCQPILGHNTVFWYRQTMMQGLELLAYFRNRAPLDDSGMPKDRFSAEMPDATLATLKIQPSEPRDSAVYFCASGPPASNQPQHFGDGTRLSIL.

In its sample, this clonotype was seen many times. The chain recombines TRBV6-2 or TRBV6-3 with TRBJ1-2; D is possibly TRBD1 (5 bases). CDR3 length equals 13 residues. V was trimmed by 5 bases and J by 5 bases, leaving 12 bases between them. Germline V lookup: CDR1 MNHEY, CDR2 SVGEGT. The chain's CDR3 is CASSPGTSYGYTF. The CDR3 DNA follows: TGTGCCAGCAGTCCAGGGACCTCATATGGCTACACCTTC.